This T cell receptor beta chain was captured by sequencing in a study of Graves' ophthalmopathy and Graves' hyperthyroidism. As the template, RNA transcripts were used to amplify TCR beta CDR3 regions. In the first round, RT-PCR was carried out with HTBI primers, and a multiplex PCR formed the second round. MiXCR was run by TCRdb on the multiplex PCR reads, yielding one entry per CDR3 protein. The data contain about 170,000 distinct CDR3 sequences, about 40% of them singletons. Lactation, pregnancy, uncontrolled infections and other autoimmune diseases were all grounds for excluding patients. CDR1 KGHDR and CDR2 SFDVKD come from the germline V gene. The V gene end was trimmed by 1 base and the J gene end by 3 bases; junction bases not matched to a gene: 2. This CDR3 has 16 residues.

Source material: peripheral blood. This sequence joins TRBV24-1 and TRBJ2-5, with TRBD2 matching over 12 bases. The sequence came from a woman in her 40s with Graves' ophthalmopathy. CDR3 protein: CATSDLGLAGKETQYF. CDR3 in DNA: TGTGCCACCAGTGATTTAGGACTAGCGGGAAAAGAGACCCAGTACTTC.